A single sample is the source of the 8 T cell receptor beta chains below, sequenced in a study of human T cells and chemical hapten exposure. Time point described: patch test 1, 2 weeks after DPC sensitization. As for treatment: therapeutic diphenylcyclopropenone sensitization with weekly scalp DPC. One entry per CDR3 protein results from TCRdb running MiXCR on the RACE reads. The sample includes tens of thousands of distinct CDR3 sequences, 30% to 35% of them seen just once. The starting material was whole blood, obtained in connection with sensitization to the hapten diphenylcyclopropenone (DPC). The receptors shown here come from a man aged 40-49 years with alopecia areata. Some clones in this sample may be carry-over from other donors' samples.

This clonotype was found once. This chain uses TRBV28 with TRBJ1-2; no reliable D call. Germline CDR1 and CDR2: MDHEN and SYDVKM. The CDR3 consists of 15 residues. V shed 7 bases and J shed 8 bases, with 23 bases lying between them. DNA for the CDR3: TGTGCCAGCATCCAGCATGGGGAGTCCTCCTACGGCTACACCTTC. Its protein product is CASIQHGESSYGYTF.

This rearrangement joins TRBV10-3 to TRBJ1-1; no reliable D call. Trimming left V 0 bases short and J 11 bases short, with 7 bases between. Germline V lookup: CDR1 ENHRY, CDR2 SYGVKD. The CDR3 runs 11 residues. CDR3 bases: TGTGCCATCAGTGAGTCCGGCCCGGCTTTCTTT. This encodes CAISESGPAFF.

This chain joins TRBV28 and TRBJ2-3; 7 nucleotides match TRBD2. V was pared by 2 bases and J by 3 bases, with 2 bases of the junction left unmatched. CDR1 and CDR2 from the germline V gene are MDHEN and SYDVKM. CDR3 size: 14 residues. The CDR3 DNA sequence: TGTGCCAGCAGTTTAGCGGGGGAAACAGATACGCAGTATTTT. Residues: CASSLAGETDTQYF.

This clonotype was observed at least ten times. This rearrangement joins TRBV5-1 to TRBJ2-1, with D unclear. V lost 0 bases, J lost 7 bases, and 17 bases lay in between. CDR1 SGHRS and CDR2 YFSETQ come from the germline V gene. The CDR3 contains 16 residues. CDR3: CASSLVTTGLGNEQFF. CDR3 DNA sequence: TGCGCCAGCAGCTTGGTAACGACGGGTCTAGGGAATGAGCAGTTCTTC.

The CDR3 protein is CAISESEREGLNNEQYF. CDR3 DNA: TGTGCCATCAGTGAGTCGGAACGGGAGGGCCTTAACAACGAGCAGTACTTC. V and J are TRBV10-3 and TRBJ2-7, with TRBD2 matching over 8 bases. The CDR3 extends over 17 amino acids. Unmatched junction bases numbered 12, after V lost 0 bases and J lost 5 bases. Germline CDR1 reads ENHRY; CDR2 reads SYGVKD.

The rearrangement joins TRBV7-9 to TRBJ2-5; D perhaps matches TRBD1 (8 bases). The CDR3 consists of 14 residues. V lost 5 bases to trimming and J lost 3 bases, with 13 bases between them. Germline CDR1 is SEHNR and CDR2 is FQNEAQ (reference sequence). CDR3 region: CASSEQGGEETQYF. CDR3 DNA: TGTGCCAGCAGCGAACAGGGGGGGGAAGAGACCCAGTACTTC.

This chain connects TRBV27 to TRBJ1-2, with D possibly matching TRBD1 (6 bases). This CDR3 region has 13 residues. Trimming removed 0 bases at V and 13 bases at J, with 15 bases between. Germline loops: CDR1 MNHEY, CDR2 SMNVEV (reference sequence). CDR3 bases: TGTGCCAGCAGTTTATCGTGGCGGGACAAAGCCACCTTC. Translated: CASSLSWRDKATF.

This clonotype was seen more than once but under ten times. V usage is TRBV6-5 and J usage is TRBJ2-3; D uncertain. CDR1 and CDR2 (germline): MNHEY, SVGAGI. This CDR3 has 14 residues. The V gene lost 0 bases and the J gene lost 2 bases, with 6 bases spanning the gap. The CDR3 DNA sequence: TGTGCCAGCAGTTACTCGGCCCACACAGATACGCAGTATTTT. It encodes CASSYSAHTDTQYF.